The 28 T cell receptor beta chains below all came from one sample that was sequenced in a study of patients and donors after allogeneic stem cell transplantation. TCRdb ran MiXCR on the RT-PCR reads and lists one entry per CDR3 protein. The repertoire holds about 90,000 distinct CDR3 sequences, with 48% as singletons. Sequencing was performed on blood, either unsorted or a sorted T cell fraction (not recorded which). The receptors derive from a human donor who was either an allogeneic HSCT recipient or a stem cell or donor lymphocyte infusion donor (not recorded which). It is not recorded whose cells these are; they may come from a transplant donor.

The rearrangement joins TRBV29-1 to TRBJ1-5; D not certain. The germline V and J ends were trimmed by 0 bases and 14 bases, with 14 bases remaining between them. The CDR3 spans 12 residues. Germline lookup yields CDR1 SQVTM and CDR2 ANQGSEA. CDR3 sequence (DNA): TGCAGCGTTGAAGAGGAGGGTCCTCCTGAGCATTTT. It specifies CSVEEEGPPEHF.

This clonotype was seen a handful of times. The chain is built from TRBV12-3 or TRBV12-4 and TRBJ1-3; unclear D gene. V shed 7 bases and J shed 0 bases, with 7 bases lying between them. The CDR3 totals 13 residues. The CDR3 loop reads CASIKRSGNTIYF. The CDR3 coding sequence is TGTGCCAGCATAAAACGCTCTGGAAACACCATATATTTT.

The chain employs TRBV28 and TRBJ1-4; tentative D call: TRBD1 (5 bases). Germline assignment: CDR1 MDHEN and CDR2 SYDVKM. This CDR3 spans 11 amino acids. Between the trimmed V and J ends, which lost 8 bases and 7 bases, there was a span of 8 bases. The CDR3 region is CASGGSEKLFF. The CDR3 coding sequence is TGTGCCAGCGGGGGAAGTGAAAAACTGTTTTTT. The entire variable domain, with the rest obtained from reference TRBV28 and TRBJ1-4, is as follows: DVKVTQSSRYLVKRTGEKVFLECVQDMDHENMFWYRQDPGLGLRLIYFSYDVKMKEKGDIPEGYSVSREKKERFSLILESASTNQTSMYLCASGGSEKLFFGSGTQLSVL.

The J gene is TRBJ1-1, the V gene TRBV6-6; D unclear. Trimming left V 2 bases short and J 1 base short, with 8 bases between. This CDR3 has 14 residues. CDR1 is MNHNY, CDR2 SVGAGI, per germline (reference sequence). CDR3 loop: CASSYPTENTEAFF. The CDR3 nucleotides read TGTGCCAGCAGTTACCCTACAGAGAACACTGAAGCTTTCTTT.

This clonotype showed up just a few times. The V gene is TRBV5-1, the J gene TRBJ1-1, with 9 positions matching TRBD1. The CDR3 has 17 amino acids. Germline CDR1 is SGHRS and CDR2 is YFSETQ. Trimming at V came to 2 bases and at J to 7 bases, leaving 15 bases not matched to a gene. The CDR3 bases are TGCGCCAGCAGCTTTTTCTCCCGGGACAGGGAATTATTTGAAGCTTTCTTT. Translation gives CASSFFSRDRELFEAFF.

This chain connects TRBV5-1 to TRBJ1-2; maybe TRBD1 (6 bases). The CDR3 extends over 14 amino acids. Trimming removed 0 bases at V and 8 bases at J, with 14 bases between. Germline V gene sequence: CDR1 SGHRS, CDR2 YFSETQ. The CDR3 DNA follows: TGCGCCAGCAGCTTGGTCGGGGCAGGGGAAGGCTACACCTTC. Its protein is CASSLVGAGEGYTF.

This chain uses TRBV28 with TRBJ2-3, with D maybe TRBD1 (5 bases). Trimming took off 11 bases at V and 3 bases at J, with 18 bases between the two ends. CDR3 length: 14 amino acids. Germline CDR1 reads MDHEN; CDR2 reads SYDVKM. CDR3 protein: CAVFPGKGTDTQYF. Written as DNA, the CDR3 is TGTGCCGTTTTTCCAGGGAAGGGGACAGATACGCAGTATTTT.

The chain employs TRBV7-2 and TRBJ2-1; D gene ambiguous. This CDR3 region has 13 residues. Germline lookup yields CDR1 SGHTA and CDR2 FQGNSA. V was pared by 5 bases and J by 8 bases, with 13 bases between. In DNA form, the CDR3 reads TGTGCCAGCAGCACATTTAGAGGCCATGAGCAGTTCTTC. Amino acids: CASSTFRGHEQFF.

This rearrangement joins TRBV10-3 to TRBJ1-2, with D possibly TRBD1 on 6 matching bases. Germline CDR1 reads ENHRY; CDR2 reads SYGVKD. The CDR3 contains 13 residues. The V end was cut by 8 bases, the J end by 3 bases, with 13 bases between. The CDR3 spells CAIPAWTDYGYTF. The CDR3 DNA reads TGTGCCATCCCAGCCTGGACAGACTATGGCTACACCTTC.

This clonotype showed up just a few times. This chain links TRBV29-1 with TRBJ1-2, with unresolved D. Trimming took 4 bases from V and 3 from J, leaving 6 bases between them. Germline V CDR1 and CDR2: SQVTM, ANQGSEA. The CDR3 contains 11 residues. CDR3: CSVGPHYGYTF. The CDR3, as DNA: TGCAGCGTTGGTCCTCACTATGGCTACACCTTC.

The chain recombines TRBV7-9 with TRBJ2-5; D unclear. Germline V gives CDR1 SEHNR, CDR2 FQNEAQ (reference sequence). Trimming removed 5 bases at V and 5 bases at J, with 9 bases between. The CDR3 length is 12 residues. CDR3 coding DNA: TGTGCCAGCAGCCCGGCTTGGGAGACCCAGTACTTC. Translated, it gives CASSPAWETQYF.

The chain has TRBV5-1 and TRBJ1-2; TRBD1 is a possible D gene (5 bases). Between the trimmed V and J ends, which lost 4 bases and 4 bases, there was a span of 14 bases. CDR1 is SGHRS and CDR2 is YFSETQ in the germline V gene. The CDR3 is made up of 14 amino acids. The CDR3 region is CASSGTQGLYGYTF. CDR3 nucleotides: TGCGCCAGCAGCGGGACCCAAGGCCTCTATGGCTACACCTTC. Combining the CDR3 with reference TRBV5-1 and TRBJ1-2 gives the whole variable domain KAGVTQTPRYLIKTRGQQVTLSCSPISGHRSVSWYQQTPGQGLQFLFEYFSETQRNKGNFPGRFSGRQFSNSRSEMNVSTLELGDSALYLCASSGTQGLYGYTFGSGTRLTVV.

V gene TRBV12-3 or TRBV12-4 combines with J gene TRBJ2-4; possibly TRBD1 for D (6 bases). V was clipped by 6 bases and J by 5 bases, with 17 bases between them. The CDR3 sequence is 15 residues long. CDR3 region: CASSFPQGRENIQYF. As DNA, the CDR3 is TGTGCCAGCAGCTTTCCACAGGGTCGGGAAAACATTCAGTACTTC.

This clonotype has a handful of counts. This chain uses TRBV6-5 with TRBJ1-5; 8 bases are shared with TRBD1. From germline, CDR1 is MNHEY and CDR2 SVGAGI. The ends lost 9 bases at V and 0 bases at J; junction bases unmatched: 10. The CDR3 runs to 16 residues. The CDR3 DNA is TGTGCCAGTCGGGACAGGTACCGATATAGCAATCAGCCCCAGCATTTT. Translating it yields CASRDRYRYSNQPQHF.

This clonotype was seen a few times. The chain uses TRBV5-1 and TRBJ1-2, with D perhaps TRBD1 (6 bases). The germline V gene has CDR1 SGHRS and CDR2 YFSETQ. This CDR3 is 13 amino acids long. The V end was cut by 4 bases, the J end by 5 bases, with 12 bases between. The CDR3 sequence: CASSGTLKYGYTF. CDR3 DNA: TGCGCCAGCAGCGGGACATTAAAGTATGGCTACACCTTC. Drawing the rest from reference TRBV5-1 and TRBJ1-2, the complete variable domain is KAGVTQTPRYLIKTRGQQVTLSCSPISGHRSVSWYQQTPGQGLQFLFEYFSETQRNKGNFPGRFSGRQFSNSRSEMNVSTLELGDSALYLCASSGTLKYGYTFGSGTRLTVV.

The rearrangement uses TRBV2 and TRBJ2-7; D possibly corresponds to TRBD2 (6 bases). V lost 6 bases, J lost 3 bases, and 12 bases lay in between. The V gene's germline CDR1 is SNHLY and CDR2 FYNNEI. This CDR3 contains 13 residues. CDR3 DNA: TGTGCCAGCAGCCGAGAGGAGGGCTACGAGCAGTACTTC. Encoded protein: CASSREEGYEQYF.

This sequence joins TRBV29-1 and TRBJ1-3; no reliable D call. The CDR3 consists of 14 residues. Per the germline V gene, CDR1 is SQVTM and CDR2 is ANQGSEA. With 4 bases removed from V and 4 bases from J, the gap between germline ends came to 14 bases. DNA of the CDR3: TGCAGCGTTGCCCTCCGTGTTGGGGGAAACACCATATATTTT. Encoded protein: CSVALRVGGNTIYF.

The chain is built from TRBV7-9 and TRBJ2-7; D might be TRBD1 (6 bases). The CDR3 spans 12 residues. V was cut by 4 bases and J by 7 bases, with 11 bases left in between. The germline CDR1 and CDR2 sequences are SEHNR and FQNEAQ (reference sequence). The CDR3 DNA is TGTGCCAGCAGCTCCGGACAGATAGAGCAGTACTTC. Amino acids: CASSSGQIEQYF.

A few counts support this clonotype. V and J are TRBV10-3 and TRBJ1-2; D unresolved. Germline CDR1 and CDR2: ENHRY and SYGVKD. This CDR3 comprises 14 residues. V lost 6 bases, J lost 0 bases, and 11 bases lay in between. The DNA for the CDR3 is TGTGCCATCAGCGACGGTACCTCTAACTATGGCTACACCTTC. This gives the protein CAISDGTSNYGYTF.

The rearrangement uses TRBV20-1 and TRBJ1-1, with D tentatively TRBD1 (5 bases). The CDR3 loop spans 15 amino acids. V lost 3 bases and J 6 bases, leaving 20 bases between the germline ends. Per germline, CDR1 DFQATT and CDR2 SNEGSKA (reference sequence). The DNA of the CDR3 is TGCAGTGCTAGTCCCTCCCGGGGGAGGGCCCCTGAAGCTTTCTTT. Amino acids: CSASPSRGRAPEAFF.

The CDR3 region has the DNA TGTGCCATCGGGACAGTCTACGAGCAGTACTTC. This translates into CAIGTVYEQYF. The chain couples TRBV10-3 to TRBJ2-7; 7 nucleotides agree with TRBD1. The CDR3 has 11 residues. Per the germline V gene, CDR1 is ENHRY and CDR2 is SYGVKD. V was clipped by 8 bases and J by 3 bases; unmatched bases: 1.

This clonotype was seen a few times. This chain uses TRBV9 with TRBJ1-4; 9 bases agree with TRBD1. This CDR3 contains 11 residues. V lost 7 bases to trimming and J lost 12 bases; unmatched junction nucleotides: 4. In germline, CDR1 is SGDLS, CDR2 YYNGEE. This CDR3 reads CASPRDRELFF. The CDR3 coding sequence is TGTGCCAGCCCTAGGGACAGGGAACTGTTTTTT. Full variable domain (rest looked up from reference TRBV9 and TRBJ1-4): DSGVTQTPKHLITATGQRVTLRCSPRSGDLSVYWYQQSLDQGLQFLIQYYNGEERAKGNILERFSAQQFPDLHSELNLSSLELGDSALYFCASPRDRELFFGSGTQLSVL.

V is TRBV28 and J is TRBJ1-2; D not resolved. CDR1 and CDR2 from the germline V gene are MDHEN and SYDVKM. Trimming took off 8 bases at V and 6 bases at J, with 13 bases between the two ends. The CDR3 runs to 12 residues. Written as DNA, the CDR3 is TGTGCCAGCCTCGCACCAGGAAATGGCTACACCTTC. Amino acids: CASLAPGNGYTF.

The rearrangement links TRBV15 to TRBJ2-2, with a tentative D call TRBD2 (5 bases). V shed 8 bases and J shed 5 bases, with 18 bases lying between them. CDR1 and CDR2 (germline): LNHNV, YYDKDF (reference sequence). There are 15 residues in the CDR3. Written as DNA, the CDR3 is TGTGCCACCTCCTTGGGGAGCGCAGAGACCGGGGAGCTGTTTTTT. Translation: CATSLGSAETGELFF. Using reference TRBV15 and TRBJ2-2 for the parts outside the CDR3, the full variable domain is DAMVIQNPRYQVTQFGKPVTLSCSQTLNHNVMYWYQQKSSQAPKLLFHYYDKDFNNEADTPDNFQSRRPNTSFCFLDIRSPGLGDTAMYLCATSLGSAETGELFFGEGSRLTVL.

The chain links TRBV7-9 to TRBJ2-1; 8 bases match TRBD1. The CDR3 is 16 residues long. CDR1 is SEHNR and CDR2 is FQNEAQ in the germline V gene (reference sequence). The J segment lost 5 bases and the V segment lost 1 base, leaving 7 bases of the junction unmatched. CDR3 sequence reads: CASSLEQGDLNNEQFF. CDR3 sequence (DNA): TGTGCCAGCAGCTTAGAACAGGGGGACTTAAACAATGAGCAGTTCTTC.

The V gene is TRBV14, the J gene TRBJ1-5; no reliable D call. Trimming took 4 bases from V and 6 from J, leaving 10 bases between them. Germline V CDR1 and CDR2: SGHDN, FVKESK. This CDR3 comprises 13 residues. CDR3 in amino acids: CASSPPPGQPQHF. The CDR3 DNA follows: TGTGCCAGCAGCCCGCCTCCCGGTCAGCCCCAGCATTTT. The full variable domain, in which reference TRBV14 and TRBJ1-5 provide the parts outside the CDR3, is EAGVTQFPSHSVIEKGQTVTLRCDPISGHDNLYWYRRVMGKEIKFLLHFVKESKQDESGMPNNRFLAERTGGTYSTLKVQPAELEDSGVYFCASSPPPGQPQHFGDGTRLSIL.

CDR3 region: CTAISGRATNEKLFF. The CDR3 region has the DNA TGCACAGCGATCTCGGGTCGAGCAACTAATGAAAAACTGTTTTTT. The rearrangement links TRBV29-1 to TRBJ1-4; D ambiguous. CDR1 SQVTM and CDR2 ANQGSEA come from the germline V gene. The CDR3 contains 15 residues.

V is TRBV10-3 and J is TRBJ1-2, with D possibly matching TRBD1 (5 bases). The CDR3 is 14 amino acids. The V gene lost 7 bases and the J gene lost 6 bases, with 18 bases spanning the gap. CDR1 ENHRY and CDR2 SYGVKD come from the germline V gene. CDR3 sequence reads: CAITGRAFSDGYTF. The CDR3 DNA reads as TGTGCCATCACTGGCAGGGCTTTTAGCGATGGCTACACCTTC.